This passage covers 21 T cell receptor beta chains from one sample sequenced in a study of OX40 agonist ivuxolimab in advanced cancers. The data were produced by immunoSEQ multiplex PCR, yet TCRdb's version contains in-frame clones alone and is incomplete. The data contain 53,000 or so clones, 75% to 85% of them seen just once; the ten biggest clones take up under 3%. Sequences were derived from CD4+ or CD8+ T cells sorted from blood, sampled in a trial of the OX40 agonist ivuxolimab. The receptors were gathered from an adult with an advanced solid tumor such as melanoma, head and neck, liver or kidney cancer.

This clone was detected once. The chain joins TRBV30 to TRBJ1-5; D not certain. V was trimmed by 0 bases and J by 4 bases, leaving 10 bases between them. Per the germline V gene, CDR1 is GTSNPN and CDR2 is SVGIG (reference sequence). The CDR3 runs to 14 residues. As DNA, the CDR3 is TGTGCCTGGAGTGTAATGGCAGTTAATCAGCCCCAGCATTTT. This gives the protein CAWSVMAVNQPQHF.

DNA for the CDR3: TGTGCCATCAGGGACAGGGATTACCAGCCCCAGCATTTT. This gives the protein CAIRDRDYQPQHF. This chain joins TRBV6-1 and TRBJ1-5; TRBD1 agrees at 9 bases. Germline-derived CDR1 and CDR2 are MNHNS and SASEGT. CDR3 size: 13 residues. Trimming removed 10 bases from V and 7 bases from J; junction bases left unmatched: 8.

A few counts support this clone. The chain recombines TRBV6-1 with TRBJ2-1; 12 nucleotides line up with TRBD2. The CDR3 sequence is 15 residues long. The junction had 5 bases not matched to a gene; V was cut back by 3 bases and J by 8 bases. Germline V lookup: CDR1 MNHNS, CDR2 SASEGT. The CDR3 nucleotides are TGTGCCAGCAGTGATCTAGCGGGAGGGCGTTATGAGCAGTTCTTC. Its translation is CASSDLAGGRYEQFF.

The chain has TRBV7-3 and TRBJ1-1, with TRBD1 as a possible D gene (6 bases). Germline values: CDR1 SGHTA, CDR2 FQGTGA. The CDR3 sequence is 15 residues long. Trimming left V 0 bases short and J 5 bases short, with 13 bases between. The CDR3 sequence is CASSLTPGVRTEAFF. CDR3 DNA sequence: TGTGCCAGCAGCTTAACGCCAGGGGTGAGAACTGAAGCTTTCTTT.

This clone was seen more than once but under ten times. The V and J genes are TRBV18 and TRBJ1-5; TRBD1 is a possible D gene (6 bases). The CDR3 sequence is 14 residues long. The germline V gene has CDR1 KGHSH and CDR2 LQKENI. Trimming took off 6 bases at V and 3 bases at J, with 12 bases between the two ends. In DNA, the CDR3 is TGTGCCAGCTCCAAGGGGGGGGACAATCAGCCCCAGCATTTT. It yields the protein CASSKGGDNQPQHF.

This chain joins TRBV7-2 and TRBJ1-5; D is unclear. The CDR3 consists of 13 residues. Germline CDR1 and CDR2: SGHTA and FQGNSA. Trimming cost V 5 bases and J 5 bases, with 10 bases left between them. CDR3 sequence reads: CASSPQQYQPQHF. The CDR3 coding sequence is TGTGCCAGCAGCCCCCAACAGTATCAGCCCCAGCATTTT.

V is TRBV19 and J is TRBJ2-5; either TRBD1 or TRBD2 may supply D (5 bases each). The CDR3 loop spans 13 amino acids. The V end lost 3 bases, the J end lost 5 bases, and 10 bases lay between the germline ends. Germline lookup yields CDR1 LNHDA and CDR2 SQIVND (reference sequence). The CDR3 loop is CASSIRGEETQYF. CDR3 coding DNA: TGTGCCAGTAGTATTAGAGGGGAGGAGACCCAGTACTTC.

The chain uses TRBV6-6 and TRBJ2-5; either TRBD1 or TRBD2 may fit D (6 bases each). CDR1 and CDR2 from the germline V gene are MNHNY and SVGAGI (reference sequence). V lost 6 bases and J lost 7, with 12 bases in between. The CDR3 loop spans 12 amino acids. The chain's CDR3 is CASSLEGGTQYF. In nucleotides, the CDR3 is TGTGCCAGCAGCCTTGAGGGGGGGACCCAGTACTTC.

The rearrangement joins TRBV29-1 to TRBJ1-4; D gene unclear. This CDR3 has 13 amino acids. The germline gives CDR1 SQVTM, CDR2 ANQGSEA. Trimming pared 6 bases from V and 8 bases from J, leaving 16 bases between. The CDR3 region has the DNA TGCAGCGTATACCTAGACCATCGCGAAAAACTGTTTTTT. Its protein is CSVYLDHREKLFF.

V gene TRBV29-1 combines with J gene TRBJ2-1; D unclear. The CDR3 consists of 11 residues. The V end was cut by 4 bases, the J end by 8 bases, with 9 bases between. Per germline, CDR1 SQVTM and CDR2 ANQGSEA. The CDR3 loop is CSVGTTDEQFF. In nucleotides, the CDR3 is TGCAGCGTTGGGACCACAGATGAGCAGTTCTTC.

This chain uses TRBV6-1 with TRBJ2-3, with D possibly TRBD2 on 5 matching bases. This CDR3 contains 13 residues. V lost 6 bases to trimming and J lost 6 bases, with 13 bases between them. From germline, CDR1 is MNHNS and CDR2 SASEGT. The CDR3 nucleotides read TGTGCCAGCAGCGCTGCTCGGGGTGATACGCAGTATTTT. Translation gives CASSAARGDTQYF.

CDR3 residues: CASSLVGGLQPQHF. The CDR3 coding sequence is TGTGCCAGCAGCTTAGTCGGGGGGCTTCAGCCCCAGCATTTT. This rearrangement joins TRBV7-2 to TRBJ1-5; D perhaps matches TRBD1 (6 bases). Trimming took 1 base from V and 6 from J, leaving 10 bases between them. The CDR3 runs to 14 residues. Germline V gene sequence: CDR1 SGHTA, CDR2 FQGNSA.

This clone was seen a handful of times. CDR3 coding DNA: TGTGCCAGCGGCCCGACAGGGTGGGAAACTGAAGCTTTCTTT. Encoded protein: CASGPTGWETEAFF. The gene calls are TRBV5-6 and TRBJ1-1; 7 nucleotides align to TRBD1. CDR1 and CDR2 (germline): SGHDT, YYEEEE. The J segment lost 5 bases and the V segment lost 7 bases, leaving 11 bases of the junction unmatched. This CDR3 region has 14 residues.

This clone occurred a few times. The chain is built from TRBV19 and TRBJ1-5, with 8 nucleotides matching TRBD1. V gave up 8 bases and J gave up 5 bases; unmatched junction bases: 11. Germline CDR1 and CDR2: LNHDA and SQIVND (reference sequence). This CDR3 contains 15 residues. The DNA for the CDR3 is TGTGCCAGTCAGTATGAGGACAGGGAATATCAGCCCCAGCATTTT. Translating gives CASQYEDREYQPQHF.

This chain joins TRBV18 and TRBJ2-1; perhaps D is TRBD1 or TRBD2 (6 bases each). This CDR3 comprises 15 residues. V was pared by 2 bases and J by 0 bases, with 8 bases between. CDR1 is KGHSH and CDR2 is LQKENI in the germline V gene. The CDR3 reads CASSPRGDSYNEQFF. CDR3 in DNA: TGTGCCAGCTCACCAAGGGGGGACTCCTACAATGAGCAGTTCTTC.

V and J are TRBV4-3 and TRBJ1-4, with D possibly matching TRBD1 (6 bases). Trimming removed 4 bases from V and 8 bases from J, with 17 bases in between. The CDR3 runs to 15 residues. The germline gives CDR1 LGHNA, CDR2 YSLEER. CDR3 DNA: TGCGCCAGCAGCCCGGGGGGCGGGGGCGGCGAAAAACTGTTTTTT. This translates into CASSPGGGGGEKLFF.

Here the CDR3 DNA reads TGCGCCAGCAATAGACTAGCGGGAGAGACCCAGTACTTC. Protein product: CASNRLAGETQYF. The chain has TRBV10-1 and TRBJ2-5, with 10 bases matching TRBD2. The ends lost 7 bases at V and 4 bases at J; junction bases unmatched: 3. Germline V gives CDR1 WNHNN, CDR2 SYGVQD (reference sequence). The CDR3 is 13 amino acids.

The V and J genes are TRBV9 and TRBJ2-1, with 9 nucleotides matching TRBD1. With 0 bases clipped from V and 8 bases from J, the junction kept 9 bases outside the gene matches. CDR1 and CDR2 from the germline V gene are SGDLS and YYNGEE. The CDR3 consists of 16 residues. The CDR3 bases are TGTGCCAGCAGCGTAGCTACAGGGACAGGGTTGGATGAGCAGTTCTTC. The encoded protein is CASSVATGTGLDEQFF.

The chain couples TRBV7-2 to TRBJ2-3; 12 bases match TRBD2. From germline, CDR1 is SGHTA and CDR2 FQGNSA. The trim removed 3 bases at V and 14 bases at J, leaving 9 bases unmatched. This CDR3 is 14 amino acids long. The DNA for the CDR3 is TGTGCCAGCAGCTTCTCACTAGCGGGAGGCGAGTGGTATTTT. It yields the protein CASSFSLAGGEWYF.

This rearrangement joins TRBV27 to TRBJ1-5; unclear D gene. Looked up from germline, CDR1 is MNHEY and CDR2 is SMNVEV (reference sequence). V lost 5 bases to trimming and J lost 3 bases, with 11 bases between them. This CDR3 comprises 14 residues. The CDR3 protein is CASSGGRHNQPQHF. In nucleotides, the CDR3 is TGTGCCAGCAGTGGAGGACGGCACAATCAGCCCCAGCATTTT.

The chain combines TRBV15 with TRBJ2-1; 12 bases are a match to TRBD1. This CDR3 comprises 16 residues. V shed 4 bases and J 6 bases; nucleotides not matched to a gene: 7. CDR1 is LNHNV, CDR2 YYDKDF, per germline (reference sequence). The CDR3 spells CATSIPRDRGRNEQFF. The DNA of the CDR3 is TGTGCCACCAGCATCCCCCGGGACAGGGGGCGCAATGAGCAGTTCTTC.